The text below deals with one T cell receptor beta chain. Its antigen remains unidentified. The Oncomine TCR Beta short-read assay sequenced DNA from cultured CD4+ T cells. TCRdb re-called the PCR reads through MiXCR, storing one row per CDR3 protein. The table includes about 12,000 distinct CDR3 sequences, 40% to 45% detected once. The CDR3 is 15 residues long. Trimming stripped 2 bases from V and 0 bases from J, with 10 bases between. From germline, CDR1 is SQVTM and CDR2 ANQGSEA. This entry belongs to a study of vaccination and CD4 T cells after COVID-19. Study details: There were two doses of either BNT162b2 or mRNA-1273 vaccine given to participants.

Treatment reported: approximately nine-day PBMC culture with coronavirus spike peptide pools or control peptides (ViraFEST assay). Material for sequencing was CD4+ T cells from blood, cultured in vitro. The chain carries TRBV29-1 and TRBJ2-2; D is unresolved. The source is a human donor who had recovered from COVID-19. The CDR3 sequence is CSVERPPSNTGELFF. CDR3 sequence (DNA): TGCAGCGTTGAACGGCCTCCTTCGAACACCGGGGAGCTGTTTTTT.